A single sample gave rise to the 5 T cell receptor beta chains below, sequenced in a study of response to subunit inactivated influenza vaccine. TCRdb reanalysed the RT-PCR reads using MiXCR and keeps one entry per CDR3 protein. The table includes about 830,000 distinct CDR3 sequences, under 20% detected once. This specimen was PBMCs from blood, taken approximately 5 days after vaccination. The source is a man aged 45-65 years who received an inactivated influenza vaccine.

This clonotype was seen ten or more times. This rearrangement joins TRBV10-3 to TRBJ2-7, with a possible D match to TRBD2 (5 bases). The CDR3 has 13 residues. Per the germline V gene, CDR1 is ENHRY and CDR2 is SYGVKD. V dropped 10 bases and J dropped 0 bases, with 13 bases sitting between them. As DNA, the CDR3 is TGTGCCACCAGAAAACGGGACTCCTACGAGCAGTACTTC. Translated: CATRKRDSYEQYF.

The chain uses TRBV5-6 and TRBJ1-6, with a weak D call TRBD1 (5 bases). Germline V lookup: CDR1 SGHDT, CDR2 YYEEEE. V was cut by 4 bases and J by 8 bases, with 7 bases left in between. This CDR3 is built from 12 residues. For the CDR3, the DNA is TGTGCCAGCAGCCGGACATATTCACCCCTCCACTTT. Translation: CASSRTYSPLHF.

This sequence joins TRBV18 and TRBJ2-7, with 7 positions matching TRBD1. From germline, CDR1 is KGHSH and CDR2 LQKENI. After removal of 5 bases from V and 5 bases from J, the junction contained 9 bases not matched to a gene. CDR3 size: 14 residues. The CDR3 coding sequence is TGTGCCAGCTCAGGACAGGAAAGGATACACGAGCAGTACTTC. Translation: CASSGQERIHEQYF.

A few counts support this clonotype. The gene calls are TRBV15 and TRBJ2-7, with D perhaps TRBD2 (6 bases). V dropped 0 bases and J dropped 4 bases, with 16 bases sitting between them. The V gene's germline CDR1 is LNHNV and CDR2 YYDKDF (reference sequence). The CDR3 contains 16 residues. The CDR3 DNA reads TGTGCCACCAGCAGAGAAGGAGGAGGGGCCGGATACGAGCAGTACTTC. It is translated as CATSREGGGAGYEQYF.

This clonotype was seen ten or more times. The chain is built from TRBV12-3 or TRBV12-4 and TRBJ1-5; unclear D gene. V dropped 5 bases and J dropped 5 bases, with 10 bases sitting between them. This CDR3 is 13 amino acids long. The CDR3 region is CASSTTGDQPQHF. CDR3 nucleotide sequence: TGTGCCAGCAGTACGACGGGTGATCAGCCCCAGCATTTT.